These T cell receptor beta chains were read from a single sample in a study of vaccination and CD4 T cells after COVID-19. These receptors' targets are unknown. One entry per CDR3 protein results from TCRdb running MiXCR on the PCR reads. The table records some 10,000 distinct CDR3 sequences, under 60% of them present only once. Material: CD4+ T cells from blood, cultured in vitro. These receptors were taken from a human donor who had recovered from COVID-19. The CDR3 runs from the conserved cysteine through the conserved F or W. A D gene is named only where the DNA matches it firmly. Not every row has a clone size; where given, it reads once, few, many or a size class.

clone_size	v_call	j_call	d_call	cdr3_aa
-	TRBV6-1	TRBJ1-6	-	CASSQAHPSYNSPLHF
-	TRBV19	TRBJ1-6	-	CASSIRGYDSPLHF
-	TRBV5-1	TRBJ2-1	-	CASSLVGLGINEQFF
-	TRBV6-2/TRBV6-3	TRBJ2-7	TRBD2	CASSYGGLAGRYEQYF
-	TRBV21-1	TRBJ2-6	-	CASSKESAASSGANVLTF
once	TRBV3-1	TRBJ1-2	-	CASSSRGGYGYTF
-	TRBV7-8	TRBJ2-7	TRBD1	CASSLMDRGHEQYF
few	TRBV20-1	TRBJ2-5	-	CSARVDYQETQYF
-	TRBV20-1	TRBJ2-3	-	CSALRRTPRGTDTQYF
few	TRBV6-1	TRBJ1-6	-	CASRETGTPLHF